This T cell receptor (beta chain) was found in a study of spatial heterogeneity in lung cancer. Study observations and caveats: How many expanded intratumoral alpha and beta TCRs were present tracked the tumor mutation count, which was a count of nonsynonymous mutations.

TCRdb used MiXCR to reprocess the 5' RACE reads, holding one entry per CDR3 protein. The sample lists some 10,000 distinct CDR3 sequences; approximately 12% were seen once. Turning to this clonotype: The target antigen is unknown.

Time point noted: sample taken at primary tumor resection. CDR1 and CDR2 (germline): SGHTA, FQGNSA. The CDR3 spans 13 residues. The V gene end was trimmed by 4 bases and the J gene end by 6 bases; junction bases not matched to a gene: 5. The input for sequencing was lung tumor tissue, taken at surgery. This clonotype was sampled from a female donor with early-stage non-small cell lung cancer. The chain joins TRBV7-2 to TRBJ2-7; 8 bases map to TRBD2. The chain's CDR3 is CASSSAGVSEQYF. The CDR3 DNA follows: TGTGCCAGCAGCTCAGCGGGGGTTAGCGAGCAGTACTTC.